This T cell receptor beta chain was profiled in a study of cytomegalovirus exposure and HLA in healthy donors. A multiplex PCR was run with 60 Vbeta primers and 13 Jbeta primers. Profiling relied on immunoSEQ multiplex PCR, and the TCRdb table lists in-frame clones only, not all of them. This table holds approximately 60,000 clones, roughly 80% found once. The TCR was taken from a man aged 30 to 45 in good health and CMV-seronegative. The sequencing input was PBMCs.

The CDR3 bases are TGTGCCAGCAGCCGAGGACAGGGGTATGACATTCAGTACTTC. Its protein product is CASSRGQGYDIQYF. The chain is built from TRBV7-2 and TRBJ2-4, with 9 bases identical to TRBD1. V dropped 5 bases and J dropped 8; count of bases not matched to a gene: 7. Germline V gene lookup returns CDR1 SGHTA and CDR2 FQGNSA. CDR3 length equals 14 residues.